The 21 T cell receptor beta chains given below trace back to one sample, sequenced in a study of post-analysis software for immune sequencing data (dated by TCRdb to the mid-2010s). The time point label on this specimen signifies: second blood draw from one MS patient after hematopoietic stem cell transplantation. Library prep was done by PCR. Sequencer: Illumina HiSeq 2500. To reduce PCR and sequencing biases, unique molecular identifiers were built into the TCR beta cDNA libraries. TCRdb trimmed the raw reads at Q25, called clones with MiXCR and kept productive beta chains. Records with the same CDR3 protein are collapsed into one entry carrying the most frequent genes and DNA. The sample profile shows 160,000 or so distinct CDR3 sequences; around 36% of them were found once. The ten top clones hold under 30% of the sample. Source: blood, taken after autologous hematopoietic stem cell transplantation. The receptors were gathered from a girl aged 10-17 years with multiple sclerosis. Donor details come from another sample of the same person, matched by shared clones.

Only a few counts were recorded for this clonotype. The CDR3 spells CASSPTLTSGSYEQYF. As DNA, the CDR3 is TGTGCCAGCAGTCCCACCCTGACTAGCGGGAGCTACGAGCAGTACTTC. The chain uses TRBV28 and TRBJ2-7; TRBD2 matches 12 bases. With 5 bases clipped from V and 3 bases from J, the junction kept 8 bases outside the gene matches. The germline V gene has CDR1 MDHEN and CDR2 SYDVKM. The CDR3 consists of 16 residues.

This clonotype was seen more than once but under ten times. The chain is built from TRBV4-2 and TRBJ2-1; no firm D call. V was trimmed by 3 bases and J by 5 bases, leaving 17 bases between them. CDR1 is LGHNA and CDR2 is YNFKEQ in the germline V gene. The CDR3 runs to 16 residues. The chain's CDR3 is CASSQVRSPNDNEQFF. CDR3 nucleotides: TGTGCCAGCAGCCAGGTCAGATCCCCTAACGACAATGAGCAGTTCTTC.

The CDR3 here is CAIRSTVTYEQYF. The CDR3, as DNA: TGTGCCATCAGATCTACAGTTACCTACGAGCAGTACTTC. V gene TRBV10-3 combines with J gene TRBJ2-7; D unclear. The CDR3 contains 13 residues. V lost 6 bases and J 2 bases, leaving 11 bases between the germline ends. Germline V CDR1 and CDR2: ENHRY, SYGVKD.

The CDR3 nucleotides are TGCAGTGCTAGAGCTCCCGGGCTAGCGGGAGAGACCCAGTACTTC. This translates into CSARAPGLAGETQYF. The rearrangement uses TRBV20-1 and TRBJ2-5, with 8 nucleotides matching TRBD2. The CDR3 extends over 15 amino acids. Germline V CDR1 and CDR2: DFQATT, SNEGSKA (reference sequence). The V segment lost 1 base and the J segment 4 bases; nucleotides outside the gene matches: 8.

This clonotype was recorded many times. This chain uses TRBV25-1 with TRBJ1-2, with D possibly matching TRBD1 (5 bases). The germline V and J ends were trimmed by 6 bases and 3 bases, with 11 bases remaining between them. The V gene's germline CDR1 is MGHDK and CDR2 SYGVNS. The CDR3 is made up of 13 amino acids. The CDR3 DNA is TGTGCCAGCAGGATGAGGGACCACTATGGCTACACCTTC. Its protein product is CASRMRDHYGYTF.

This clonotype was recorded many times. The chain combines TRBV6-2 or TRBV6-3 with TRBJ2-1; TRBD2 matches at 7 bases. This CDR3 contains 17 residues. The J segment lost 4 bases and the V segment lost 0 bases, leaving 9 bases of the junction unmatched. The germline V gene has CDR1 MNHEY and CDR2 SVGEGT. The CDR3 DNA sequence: TGTGCCAGCAGTTACTCCCCCCCCAGCGGGATTTACAATGAGCAGTTCTTC. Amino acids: CASSYSPPSGIYNEQFF.

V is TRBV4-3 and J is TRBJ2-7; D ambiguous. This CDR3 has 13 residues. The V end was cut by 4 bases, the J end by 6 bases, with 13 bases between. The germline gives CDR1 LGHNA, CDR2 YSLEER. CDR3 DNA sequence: TGCGCCAGCAGCCCGTCAGTAGGATGCGAGCAGTACTTC. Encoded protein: CASSPSVGCEQYF.

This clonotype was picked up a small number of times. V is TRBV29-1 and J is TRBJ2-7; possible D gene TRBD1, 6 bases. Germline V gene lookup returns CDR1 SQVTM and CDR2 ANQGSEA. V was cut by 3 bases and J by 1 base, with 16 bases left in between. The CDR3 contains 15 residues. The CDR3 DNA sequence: TGCAGCGTTGATAATCCAGGGGAAGGGTCCTACGAGCAGTACTTC. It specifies CSVDNPGEGSYEQYF.

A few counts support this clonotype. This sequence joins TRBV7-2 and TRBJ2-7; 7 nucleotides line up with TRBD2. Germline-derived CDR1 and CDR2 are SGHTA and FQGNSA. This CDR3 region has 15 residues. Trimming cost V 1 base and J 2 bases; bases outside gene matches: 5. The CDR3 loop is CASSLGGSWAYEQYF. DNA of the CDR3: TGTGCCAGCAGCTTAGGCGGGAGCTGGGCCTACGAGCAGTACTTC.

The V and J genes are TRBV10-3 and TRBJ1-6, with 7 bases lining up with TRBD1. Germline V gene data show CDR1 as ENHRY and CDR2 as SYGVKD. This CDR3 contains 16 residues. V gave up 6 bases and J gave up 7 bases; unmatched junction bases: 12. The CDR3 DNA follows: TGTGCCATCAGGGAAGATAGACAGGGATCGAATTCACCCCTCCACTTT. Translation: CAIREDRQGSNSPLHF.

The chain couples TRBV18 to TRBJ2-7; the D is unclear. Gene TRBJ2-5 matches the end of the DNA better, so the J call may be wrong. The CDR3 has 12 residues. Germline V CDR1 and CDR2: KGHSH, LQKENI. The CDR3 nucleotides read TGTGCCAGCTCACCACCGAAAGAGACCCAGTACTTC. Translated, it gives CASSPPKETQYF.

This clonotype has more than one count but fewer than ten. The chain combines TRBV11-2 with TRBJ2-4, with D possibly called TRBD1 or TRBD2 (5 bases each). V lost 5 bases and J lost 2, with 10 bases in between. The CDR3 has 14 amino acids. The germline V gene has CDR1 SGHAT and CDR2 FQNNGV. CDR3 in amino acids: CASSRGASKNIQYF. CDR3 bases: TGTGCCAGCAGCCGAGGGGCGTCCAAAAACATTCAGTACTTC.

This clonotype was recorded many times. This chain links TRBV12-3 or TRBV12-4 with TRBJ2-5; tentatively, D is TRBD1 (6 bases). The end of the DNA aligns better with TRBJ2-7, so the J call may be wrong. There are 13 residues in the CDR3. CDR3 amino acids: CASSPYRVGEQYF. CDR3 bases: TGTGCCAGCAGTCCATACAGGGTCGGCGAGCAGTACTTC.

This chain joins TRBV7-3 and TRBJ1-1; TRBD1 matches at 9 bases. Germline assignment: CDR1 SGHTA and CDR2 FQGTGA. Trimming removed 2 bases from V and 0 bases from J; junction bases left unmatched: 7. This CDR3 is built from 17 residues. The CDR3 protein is CASSLLGTGNLNTEAFF. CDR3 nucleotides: TGTGCCAGCAGCTTATTAGGGACAGGGAATCTGAACACTGAAGCTTTCTTT.

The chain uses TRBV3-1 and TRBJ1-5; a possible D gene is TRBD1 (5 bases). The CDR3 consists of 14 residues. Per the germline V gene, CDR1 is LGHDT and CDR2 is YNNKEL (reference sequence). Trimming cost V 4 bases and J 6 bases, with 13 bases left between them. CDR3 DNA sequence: TGTGCCAGCAGCCCTGGGTGGGGCGGTCAGCCCCAGCATTTT. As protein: CASSPGWGGQPQHF.

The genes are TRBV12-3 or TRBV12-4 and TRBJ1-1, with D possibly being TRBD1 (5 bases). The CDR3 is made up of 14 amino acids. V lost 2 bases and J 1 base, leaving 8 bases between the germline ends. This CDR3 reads CASSLHDRNTEAFF. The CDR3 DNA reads TGTGCCAGCAGTTTACACGACAGGAACACTGAAGCTTTCTTT.

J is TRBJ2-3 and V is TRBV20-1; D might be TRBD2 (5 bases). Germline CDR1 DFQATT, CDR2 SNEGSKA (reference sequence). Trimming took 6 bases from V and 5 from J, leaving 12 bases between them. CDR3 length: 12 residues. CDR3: CSAGVVVDTQYF. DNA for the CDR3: TGCAGTGCCGGGGTGGTCGTAGATACGCAGTATTTT.

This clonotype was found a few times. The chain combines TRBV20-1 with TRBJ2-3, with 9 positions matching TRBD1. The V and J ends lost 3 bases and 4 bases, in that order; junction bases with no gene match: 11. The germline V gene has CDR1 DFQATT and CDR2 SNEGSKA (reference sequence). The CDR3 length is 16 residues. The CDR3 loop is CSARGGGQGKADTQYF. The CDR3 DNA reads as TGCAGTGCTAGGGGGGGAGGACAGGGGAAGGCAGATACGCAGTATTTT.

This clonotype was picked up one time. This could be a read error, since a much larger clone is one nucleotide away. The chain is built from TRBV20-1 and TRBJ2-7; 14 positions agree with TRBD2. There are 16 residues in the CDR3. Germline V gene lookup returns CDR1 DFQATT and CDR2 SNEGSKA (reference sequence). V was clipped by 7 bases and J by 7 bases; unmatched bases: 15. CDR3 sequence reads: CSGEMGLAGERGEQYF. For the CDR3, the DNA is TGCAGTGGAGAGATGGGACTAGCGGGAGAAAGGGGTGAGCAGTACTTC.

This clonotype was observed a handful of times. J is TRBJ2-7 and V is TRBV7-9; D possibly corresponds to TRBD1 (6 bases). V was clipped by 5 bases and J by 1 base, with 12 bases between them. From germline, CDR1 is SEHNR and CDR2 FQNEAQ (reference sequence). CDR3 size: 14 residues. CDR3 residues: CASSPLGASYEQYF. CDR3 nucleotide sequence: TGTGCCAGCAGCCCCCTGGGGGCATCCTACGAGCAGTACTTC.

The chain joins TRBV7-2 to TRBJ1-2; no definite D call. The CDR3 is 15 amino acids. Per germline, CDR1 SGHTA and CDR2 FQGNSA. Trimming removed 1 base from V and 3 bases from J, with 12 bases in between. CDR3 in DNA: TGTGCCAGCAGCTTAGGCACAGCCTTGGACTATGGCTACACCTTC. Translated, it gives CASSLGTALDYGYTF. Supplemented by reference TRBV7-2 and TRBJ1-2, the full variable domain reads GAGVSQSPSNKVTEKGKDVELRCDPISGHTALYWYRQSLGQGLEFLIYFQGNSAPDKSGLPSDRFSAERTGGSVSTLTIQRTQQEDSAVYLCASSLGTALDYGYTFGSGTRLTVV.